This T cell receptor beta chain is from a study of T cell responses to AZD1222 COVID-19 vaccine. Concerning this clone: The antigen is undetermined.

The CDR3 is 16 residues long. The germline V gene has CDR1 MNHEY and CDR2 SVGAGI. J gave up 4 bases and V 0 bases, and 2 bases lay outside the gene matches. Using immunoSEQ multiplex PCR, the repertoire was profiled, and TCRdb retains in-frame clones only, with some absent. The sample shows 120,000 or so clones, 70% to 90% of them seen only once. Notes on the study in general: At study baseline, merely several AZD1222 recipients were seropositive.

The sequence came from an adult in good health. The chain couples TRBV6-5 to TRBJ2-2, with 10 bases matching TRBD1. Sequences were derived from peripheral blood, sampled on day 0 of AZD1222 vaccination. CDR3 nucleotide sequence: TGTGCCAGCAGTTACTCCGGACAGGGGGGCACCGGGGAGCTGTTTTTT. It translates to CASSYSGQGGTGELFF.